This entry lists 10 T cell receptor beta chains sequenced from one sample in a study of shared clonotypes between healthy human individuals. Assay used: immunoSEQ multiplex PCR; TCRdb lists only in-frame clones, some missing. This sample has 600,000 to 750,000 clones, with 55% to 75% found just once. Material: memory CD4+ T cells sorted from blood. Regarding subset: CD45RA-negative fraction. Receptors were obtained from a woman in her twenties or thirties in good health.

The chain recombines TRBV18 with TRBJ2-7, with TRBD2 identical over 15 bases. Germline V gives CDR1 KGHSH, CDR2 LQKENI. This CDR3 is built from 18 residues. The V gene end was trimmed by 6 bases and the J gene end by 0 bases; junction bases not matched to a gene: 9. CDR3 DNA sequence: TGTGCCAGCTCGCGGACTAGCGGGGGGGATCCGAGCTCCTACGAGCAGTACTTC. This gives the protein CASSRTSGGDPSSYEQYF.

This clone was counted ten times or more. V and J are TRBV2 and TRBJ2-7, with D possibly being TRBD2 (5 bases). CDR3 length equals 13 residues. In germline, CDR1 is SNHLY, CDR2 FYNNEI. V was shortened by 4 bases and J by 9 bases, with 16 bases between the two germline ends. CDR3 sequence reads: CASSVERLARQYF. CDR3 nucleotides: TGTGCCAGCAGTGTGGAGCGGTTAGCGCGGCAGTACTTC.

The CDR3: CASTPGAGTEQYF. The CDR3 DNA follows: TGTGCCAGCACGCCCGGGGCAGGGACCGAGCAGTACTTC. The genes are TRBV18 and TRBJ2-7; possibly TRBD1 or TRBD2 for D (5 bases each). Germline CDR1 KGHSH, CDR2 LQKENI. The CDR3 spans 13 residues. The V and J ends lost 8 bases and 6 bases respectively, with 17 bases between them.

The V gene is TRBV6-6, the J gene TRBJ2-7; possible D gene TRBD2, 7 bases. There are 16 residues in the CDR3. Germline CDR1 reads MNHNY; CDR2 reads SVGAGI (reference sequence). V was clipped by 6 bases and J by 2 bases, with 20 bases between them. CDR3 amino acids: CASSRGGGGKAYEQYF. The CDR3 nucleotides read TGTGCCAGCAGCAGGGGAGGGGGGGGTAAAGCCTACGAGCAGTACTTC.

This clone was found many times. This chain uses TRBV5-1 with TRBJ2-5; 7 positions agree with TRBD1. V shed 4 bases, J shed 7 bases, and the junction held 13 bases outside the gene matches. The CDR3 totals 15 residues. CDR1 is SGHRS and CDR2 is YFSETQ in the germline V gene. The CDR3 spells CASSPSDRDTGTQYF. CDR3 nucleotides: TGCGCCAGCAGCCCATCTGACAGGGACACAGGGACCCAGTACTTC.

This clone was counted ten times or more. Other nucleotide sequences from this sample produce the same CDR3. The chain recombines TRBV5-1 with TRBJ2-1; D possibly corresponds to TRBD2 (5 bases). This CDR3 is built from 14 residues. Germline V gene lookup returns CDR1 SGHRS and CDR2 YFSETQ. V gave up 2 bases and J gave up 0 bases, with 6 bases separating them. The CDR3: CASSFGNSYNEQFF. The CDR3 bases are TGCGCCAGCAGCTTCGGGAACTCCTACAATGAGCAGTTCTTC.

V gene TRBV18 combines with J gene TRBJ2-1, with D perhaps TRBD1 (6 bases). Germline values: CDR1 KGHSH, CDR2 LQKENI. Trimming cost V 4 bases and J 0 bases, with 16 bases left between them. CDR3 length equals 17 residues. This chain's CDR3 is CASSLAQGPSSYNEQFF. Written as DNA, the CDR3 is TGTGCCAGCTCACTCGCGCAGGGGCCTAGCTCCTACAATGAGCAGTTCTTC.

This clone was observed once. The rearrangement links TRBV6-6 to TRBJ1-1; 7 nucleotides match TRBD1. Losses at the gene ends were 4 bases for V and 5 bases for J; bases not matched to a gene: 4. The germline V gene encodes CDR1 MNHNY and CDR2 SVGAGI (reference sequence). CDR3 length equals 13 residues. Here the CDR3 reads CASSSTGDTEAFF. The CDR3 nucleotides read TGTGCCAGCAGTTCCACAGGGGATACTGAAGCTTTCTTT.

DNA of the CDR3: TGTGCCAGCAGCTCGAGGCAGGGGGCGTACAATGAGCAGTTCTTC. This gives the protein CASSSRQGAYNEQFF. The rearrangement joins TRBV5-4 to TRBJ2-1, with 8 bases fitting TRBD1. Germline trimming cut 3 bases from V and 4 bases from J; bases unmatched to any gene: 6. The CDR3 has 15 amino acids. From germline, CDR1 is SGHNT and CDR2 YYREEE (reference sequence).

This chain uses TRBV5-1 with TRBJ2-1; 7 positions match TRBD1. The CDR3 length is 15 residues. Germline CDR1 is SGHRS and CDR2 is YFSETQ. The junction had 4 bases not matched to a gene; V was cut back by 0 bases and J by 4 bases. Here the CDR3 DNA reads TGCGCCAGCAGCTTGGGCGACAGGGTGTACAATGAGCAGTTCTTC. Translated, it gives CASSLGDRVYNEQFF.